These 19 T cell receptor beta chains were all obtained from the same sample, sequenced in a study of PD-1 blockade in classical Hodgkin lymphoma (dated by TCRdb to 2018 to 2020). What the time point label conveys for this sample: cycle 2 day 1 (C2D1) of nivolumab. Every trial patient had relapsed after autologous stem cell transplantation, and cohorts A, B and C differed in prior brentuximab vedotin exposure. The library was prepared using the immunoSEQ multiplex PCR assay. This immuneACCESS table, as held by TCRdb, lists in-frame sequences with V and J called but not all clones. Of the missing ones, under half trace to an unresolved V gene in checked studies; the others have no known cause. Here the sample has more than 90,000 clones; roughly 76% occur a single time. About 16% of the sample is taken by the ten largest. The sample in question was peripheral blood mononuclear cells (PBMCs), obtained before the second cycle of nivolumab. These TCRs come from a human donor with classical Hodgkin lymphoma.

The V and J genes are TRBV9 and TRBJ1-1; 7 bases fit TRBD1. This CDR3 has 18 amino acids. CDR1 SGDLS and CDR2 YYNGEE come from the germline V gene. The V segment lost 4 bases and the J segment 4 bases; nucleotides outside the gene matches: 19. For the CDR3, the DNA is TGTGCCAGCAGCCCTCACAGGGGCACCTTCCTTGGAAGCACTGAAGCTTTCTTT. Encoded protein: CASSPHRGTFLGSTEAFF.

CDR3 loop: CASSLGTETQYF. The CDR3 DNA reads TGCGCCAGCAGCTTGGGTACTGAGACCCAGTACTTC. This chain connects TRBV5-1 to TRBJ2-5; the D is unclear. V was cut by 0 bases and J by 5 bases, with 5 bases left in between. The CDR3 extends over 12 amino acids. CDR1 is SGHRS, CDR2 YFSETQ, per germline.

The chain couples TRBV13 to TRBJ2-3; no definite D call. Germline CDR1 PRHDT, CDR2 FYEKMQ (reference sequence). The CDR3 is 15 residues long. Trimming removed 3 bases at V and 1 base at J, with 11 bases between. CDR3 bases: TGTGCCAGCAGCTTTAGGAGTGTCGGCACAGATACGCAGTATTTT. Translating it yields CASSFRSVGTDTQYF.

The chain combines TRBV19 with TRBJ2-7; 11 bases fit TRBD2. The germline gives CDR1 LNHDA, CDR2 SQIVND (reference sequence). This CDR3 region has 14 residues. Unmatched junction bases numbered 2, after V lost 1 base and J lost 6 bases. For the CDR3, the DNA is TGTGCCAGTAGTATAGGGGGACTAGCGGCCGAGCAGTACTTC. Protein: CASSIGGLAAEQYF.

The rearrangement links TRBV15 to TRBJ2-1; TRBD2 agrees at 8 bases. The germline CDR1 and CDR2 sequences are LNHNV and YYDKDF (reference sequence). The CDR3 covers 13 residues. V trimming: 0 bases; J trimming: 9 bases; junction bases outside the gene matches: 1. The CDR3 sequence: CATSRDAGGEQFF. The CDR3 nucleotides read TGTGCCACCAGCAGAGATGCGGGAGGTGAGCAGTTCTTC.

The J gene is TRBJ2-3, the V gene TRBV7-2; the D call may be TRBD1 or TRBD2 (5 bases each). The CDR3 runs to 16 residues. The ends were cut back, 2 bases at V and 5 bases at J, with 17 bases in the middle. Germline V gene sequence: CDR1 SGHTA, CDR2 FQGNSA. The CDR3 region has the DNA TGTGCCAGCAGCTTACAGGTGGGACGTGGGGGAGATACGCAGTATTTT. This encodes CASSLQVGRGGDTQYF.

The chain uses TRBV6-4 and TRBJ2-5; possibly TRBD2 for D (6 bases). Germline lookup yields CDR1 MRHNA and CDR2 SNTAGT. V lost 4 bases to trimming and J lost 4 bases, with 16 bases between them. The CDR3 runs 15 residues. As DNA, the CDR3 is TGTGCCAGCAGTGCCTCCGGGGGAACCGGAGAGACCCAGTACTTC. Amino acids: CASSASGGTGETQYF.

In this sample, this clone turned up a few times. This sequence joins TRBV5-1 and TRBJ2-5; D uncertain. Germline values: CDR1 SGHRS, CDR2 YFSETQ. The length of the CDR3 is 13 residues. The ends were cut back, 2 bases at V and 5 bases at J, with 10 bases in the middle. The CDR3 spells CASSFKGEETQYF. DNA of the CDR3: TGCGCCAGCAGCTTTAAGGGTGAGGAGACCCAGTACTTC.

The chain is built from TRBV6-5 and TRBJ2-7; possible D gene TRBD2, 5 bases. In germline, CDR1 is MNHEY, CDR2 SVGAGI. The CDR3 has 13 amino acids. The V end lost 5 bases, the J end lost 1 base, and 9 bases lay between the germline ends. The CDR3 DNA reads TGTGCCAGCAGTCGGTCGGGATCCTACGAGCAGTACTTC. Protein: CASSRSGSYEQYF.

This sequence joins TRBV7-2 and TRBJ1-5; no reliable D call. CDR1 and CDR2 (germline): SGHTA, FQGNSA. This CDR3 contains 15 residues. V lost 5 bases to trimming and J lost 1 base, with 12 bases between them. The CDR3 spells CASSAGTVSNQPQHF. CDR3 coding DNA: TGTGCCAGCAGCGCCGGTACAGTCAGCAATCAGCCCCAGCATTTT.

The chain carries TRBV12-5 and TRBJ1-1; no definite D call. V gave up 4 bases and J gave up 2 bases, with 8 bases separating them. Per the germline V gene, CDR1 is LGHNT and CDR2 is FRNRAP. The CDR3 has 13 amino acids. The CDR3 sequence: CASGSPSNTEAFF. DNA of the CDR3: TGTGCTAGTGGTTCCCCAAGCAACACTGAAGCTTTCTTT.

The rearrangement links TRBV15 to TRBJ1-4, with a weak D call TRBD1 (5 bases). The CDR3 length is 17 residues. CDR1 is LNHNV and CDR2 is YYDKDF in the germline V gene (reference sequence). V lost 0 bases to trimming and J lost 5 bases, with 16 bases between them. CDR3 region: CATSRDSGGYGNEKLFF. The CDR3 DNA is TGTGCCACCAGCAGAGATAGCGGGGGGTATGGAAATGAAAAACTGTTTTTT.

This chain connects TRBV4-2 to TRBJ1-4; D is uncertain. This CDR3 is 15 amino acids long. V shed 0 bases and J shed 5 bases, with 10 bases lying between them. Germline V gives CDR1 LGHNA, CDR2 YNFKEQ. The CDR3 sequence: CASSQEAVRNEKLFF. The CDR3 nucleotides are TGTGCCAGCAGCCAAGAGGCGGTGCGGAATGAAAAACTGTTTTTT.

The V and J genes are TRBV7-2 and TRBJ2-5, with D perhaps TRBD2 (6 bases). Germline loops: CDR1 SGHTA, CDR2 FQGNSA. V lost 5 bases, J lost 5 bases, and 18 bases lay in between. The CDR3 contains 15 residues. The CDR3, as DNA: TGTGCCAGCAGCAACCGGGACTGGGGTGGGGAGACCCAGTACTTC. As protein: CASSNRDWGGETQYF.

V and J are TRBV4-1 and TRBJ2-3; 8 positions agree with TRBD1. After removal of 0 bases from V and 4 bases from J, the junction contained 6 bases not matched to a gene. This CDR3 contains 16 residues. Germline loops: CDR1 MGHRA, CDR2 YSYEKL. CDR3 DNA: TGCGCCAGCAGCCAAGATCAGGGGGCGCGGGCAGATACGCAGTATTTT. Translated, it gives CASSQDQGARADTQYF.

This sequence joins TRBV7-2 and TRBJ2-5; D call uncertain. The CDR3 loop spans 15 amino acids. Trimming took off 2 bases at V and 4 bases at J, with 14 bases between the two ends. Per germline, CDR1 SGHTA and CDR2 FQGNSA. The CDR3 sequence: CASSLSSERRETQYF. The CDR3 DNA reads as TGTGCCAGCAGCTTAAGCTCAGAAAGGAGAGAGACCCAGTACTTC.

The chain employs TRBV15 and TRBJ2-1; 9 bases fit TRBD1. J gave up 5 bases and V 0 bases, and 8 bases lay outside the gene matches. The V gene's germline CDR1 is LNHNV and CDR2 YYDKDF (reference sequence). The CDR3 has 17 residues. This chain's CDR3 is CATSRDQGQGRNNEQFF. CDR3 nucleotides: TGTGCCACCAGCAGAGATCAGGGACAGGGTCGAAACAATGAGCAGTTCTTC.

The rearrangement links TRBV19 to TRBJ1-1, with D unclear. The CDR3 extends over 13 amino acids. Between the trimmed V and J ends, which lost 0 bases and 5 bases, there was a span of 7 bases. Germline V gene data show CDR1 as LNHDA and CDR2 as SQIVND (reference sequence). CDR3 coding DNA: TGTGCCAGTAGTATAGAACGGCAGACTGAAGCTTTCTTT. Residues: CASSIERQTEAFF.

The gene calls are TRBV11-2 and TRBJ2-3; D might be TRBD1 (6 bases). The length of the CDR3 is 14 residues. The V and J ends lost 2 bases and 4 bases respectively, with 10 bases between them. Per the germline V gene, CDR1 is SGHAT and CDR2 is FQNNGV. The CDR3 nucleotides are TGTGCCAGCAGCTTAAGGCAGGGGTCAGATACGCAGTATTTT. Protein product: CASSLRQGSDTQYF.